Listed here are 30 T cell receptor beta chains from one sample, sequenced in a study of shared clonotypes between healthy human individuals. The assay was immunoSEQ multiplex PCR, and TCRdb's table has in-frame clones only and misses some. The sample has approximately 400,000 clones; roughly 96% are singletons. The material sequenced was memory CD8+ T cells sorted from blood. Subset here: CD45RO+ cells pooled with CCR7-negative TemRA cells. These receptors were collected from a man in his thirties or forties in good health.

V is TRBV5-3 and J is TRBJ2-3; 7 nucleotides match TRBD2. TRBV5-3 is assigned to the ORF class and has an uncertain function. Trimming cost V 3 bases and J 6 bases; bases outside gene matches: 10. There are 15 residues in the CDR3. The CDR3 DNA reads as TGTGCCAGAAGCTCCCTAGCGGTTCTTTCCGATACGCAGTATTTT. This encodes CARSSLAVLSDTQYF.

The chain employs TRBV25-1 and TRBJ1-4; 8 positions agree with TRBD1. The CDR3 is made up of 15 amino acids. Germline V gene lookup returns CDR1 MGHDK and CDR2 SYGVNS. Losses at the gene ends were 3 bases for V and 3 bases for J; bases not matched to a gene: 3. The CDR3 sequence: CASSETGAANEKLFF. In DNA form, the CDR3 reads TGTGCCAGCAGTGAGACAGGGGCGGCTAATGAAAAACTGTTTTTT.

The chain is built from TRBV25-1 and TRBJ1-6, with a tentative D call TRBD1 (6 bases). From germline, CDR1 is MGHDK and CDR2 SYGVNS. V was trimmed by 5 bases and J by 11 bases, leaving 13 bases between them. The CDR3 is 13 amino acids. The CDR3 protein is CASSHRDVAPLHF. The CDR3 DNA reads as TGTGCCAGCAGTCACAGGGATGTGGCACCCCTCCACTTT.

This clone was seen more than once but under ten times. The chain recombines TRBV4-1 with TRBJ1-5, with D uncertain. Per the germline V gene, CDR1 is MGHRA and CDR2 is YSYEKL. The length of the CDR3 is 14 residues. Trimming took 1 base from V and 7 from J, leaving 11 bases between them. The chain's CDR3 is CASSQVFLGQPQHF. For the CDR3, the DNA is TGCGCCAGCAGCCAAGTTTTCCTTGGCCAGCCCCAGCATTTT.

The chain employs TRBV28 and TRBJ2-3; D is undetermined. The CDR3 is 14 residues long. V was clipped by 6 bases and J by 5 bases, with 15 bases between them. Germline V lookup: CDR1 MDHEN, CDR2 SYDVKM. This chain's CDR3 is CASSSGYPKDTQYF. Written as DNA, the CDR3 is TGTGCCAGCAGCTCGGGCTATCCCAAAGATACGCAGTATTTT.

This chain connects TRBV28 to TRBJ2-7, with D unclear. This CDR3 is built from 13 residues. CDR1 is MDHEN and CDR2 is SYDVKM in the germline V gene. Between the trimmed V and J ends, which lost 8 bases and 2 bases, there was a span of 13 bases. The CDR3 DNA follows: TGTGCCAGCGCAGTAGGCAGGCCCTACGAGCAGTACTTC. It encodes CASAVGRPYEQYF.

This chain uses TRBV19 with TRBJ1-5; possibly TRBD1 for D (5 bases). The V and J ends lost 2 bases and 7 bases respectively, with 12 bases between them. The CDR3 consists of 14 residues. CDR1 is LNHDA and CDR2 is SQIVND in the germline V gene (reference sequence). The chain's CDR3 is CASSIRPGAQPQHF. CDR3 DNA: TGTGCCAGTAGTATAAGGCCCGGGGCACAGCCCCAGCATTTT.

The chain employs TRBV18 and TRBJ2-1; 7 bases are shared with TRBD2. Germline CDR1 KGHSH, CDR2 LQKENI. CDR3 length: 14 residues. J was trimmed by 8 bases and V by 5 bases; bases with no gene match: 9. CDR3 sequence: CASSDREDVYEQFF. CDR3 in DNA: TGTGCCAGCTCAGATCGGGAGGATGTCTATGAGCAGTTCTTC.

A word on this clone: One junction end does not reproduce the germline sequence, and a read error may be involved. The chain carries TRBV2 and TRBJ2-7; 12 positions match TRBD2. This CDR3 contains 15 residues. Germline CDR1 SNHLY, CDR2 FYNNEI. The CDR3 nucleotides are TGTGCCAGCAGCAATCTAGCGGGAGGGTCCTACGGGCAGTACTTC. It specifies CASSNLAGGSYGQYF.

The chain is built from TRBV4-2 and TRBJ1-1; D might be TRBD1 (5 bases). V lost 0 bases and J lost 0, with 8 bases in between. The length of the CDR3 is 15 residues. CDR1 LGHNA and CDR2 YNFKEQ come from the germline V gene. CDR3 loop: CASSQERGMNTEAFF. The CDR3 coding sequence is TGTGCCAGCAGCCAAGAAAGGGGAATGAACACTGAAGCTTTCTTT.

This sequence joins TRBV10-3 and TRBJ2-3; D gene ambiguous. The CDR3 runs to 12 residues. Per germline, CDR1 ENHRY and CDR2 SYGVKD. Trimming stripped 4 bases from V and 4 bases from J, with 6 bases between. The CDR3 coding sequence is TGTGCCATCAGTGGACCCTCAGATACGCAGTATTTT. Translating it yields CAISGPSDTQYF.

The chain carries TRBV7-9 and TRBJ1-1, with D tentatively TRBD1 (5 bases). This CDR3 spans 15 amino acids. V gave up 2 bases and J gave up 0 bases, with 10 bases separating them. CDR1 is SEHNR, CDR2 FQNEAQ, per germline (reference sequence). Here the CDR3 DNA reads TGTGCCAGCAGCTTAAAGACAGTGATGAACACTGAAGCTTTCTTT. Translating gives CASSLKTVMNTEAFF. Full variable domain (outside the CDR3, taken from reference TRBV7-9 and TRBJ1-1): DTGVSQNPRHKITKRGQNVTFRCDPISEHNRLYWYRQTLGQGPEFLTYFQNEAQLEKSRLLSDRFSAERPKGSFSTLEIQRTEQGDSAMYLCASSLKTVMNTEAFFGQGTRLTVV.

In DNA, the CDR3 is TGCGCCAGCAGCTTGACAGCCTACGAGCAGTACTTC. Translating it yields CASSLTAYEQYF. The rearrangement links TRBV5-1 to TRBJ2-7; no definite D call. V lost 1 base and J 2 bases, leaving 4 bases between the germline ends. From germline, CDR1 is SGHRS and CDR2 YFSETQ. The CDR3 has 12 residues.

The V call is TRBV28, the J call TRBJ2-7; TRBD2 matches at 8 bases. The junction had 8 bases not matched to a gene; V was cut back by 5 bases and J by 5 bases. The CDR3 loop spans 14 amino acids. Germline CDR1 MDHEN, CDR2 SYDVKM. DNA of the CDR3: TGTGCCAGCAGTCCCGAGGGACTAGGCCACGAGCAGTACTTC. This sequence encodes CASSPEGLGHEQYF. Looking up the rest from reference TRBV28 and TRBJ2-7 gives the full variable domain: DVKVTQSSRYLVKRTGEKVFLECVQDMDHENMFWYRQDPGLGLRLIYFSYDVKMKEKGDIPEGYSVSREKKERFSLILESASTNQTSMYLCASSPEGLGHEQYFGPGTRLTVT.

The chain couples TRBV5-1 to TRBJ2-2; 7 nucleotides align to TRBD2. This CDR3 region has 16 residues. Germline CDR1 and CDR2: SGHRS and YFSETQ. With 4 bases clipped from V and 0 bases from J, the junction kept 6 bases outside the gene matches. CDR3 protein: CASSPGLESNTGELFF. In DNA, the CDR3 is TGCGCCAGCAGCCCCGGACTAGAGTCGAACACCGGGGAGCTGTTTTTT.

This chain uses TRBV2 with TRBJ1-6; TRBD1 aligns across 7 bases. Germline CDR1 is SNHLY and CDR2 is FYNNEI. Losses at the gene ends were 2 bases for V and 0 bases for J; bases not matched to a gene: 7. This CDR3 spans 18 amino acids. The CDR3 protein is CASSESDRRSSYNSPLHF. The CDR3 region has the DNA TGTGCCAGCAGTGAATCGGACAGGAGGAGCTCCTATAATTCACCCCTCCACTTT. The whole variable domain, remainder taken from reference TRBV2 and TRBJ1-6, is EPEVTQTPSHQVTQMGQEVILRCVPISNHLYFYWYRQILGQKVEFLVSFYNNEISEKSEIFDDQFSVERPDGSNFTLKIRSTKLEDSAMYFCASSESDRRSSYNSPLHFGNGTRLTVT.

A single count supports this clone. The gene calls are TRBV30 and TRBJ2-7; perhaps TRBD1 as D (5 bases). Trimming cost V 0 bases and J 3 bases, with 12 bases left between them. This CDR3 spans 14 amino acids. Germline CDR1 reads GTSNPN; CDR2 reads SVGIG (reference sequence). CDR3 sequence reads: CAWSVRGRGYEQYF. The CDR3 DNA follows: TGTGCCTGGAGTGTTAGGGGCAGAGGCTACGAGCAGTACTTC. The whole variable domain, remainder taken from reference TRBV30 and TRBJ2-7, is SQTIHQWPATLVQPVGSPLSLECTVEGTSNPNLYWYRQAAGRGLQLLFYSVGIGQISSEVPQNLSASRPQDRQFILSSKKLLLSDSGFYLCAWSVRGRGYEQYFGPGTRLTVT.

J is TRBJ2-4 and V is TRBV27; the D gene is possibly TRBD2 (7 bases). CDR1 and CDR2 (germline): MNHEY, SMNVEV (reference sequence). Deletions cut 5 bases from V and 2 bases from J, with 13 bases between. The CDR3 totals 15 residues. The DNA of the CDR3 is TGTGCCAGCAGTAGGGGGGGTGGCACCAAAAACATTCAGTACTTC. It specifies CASSRGGGTKNIQYF.

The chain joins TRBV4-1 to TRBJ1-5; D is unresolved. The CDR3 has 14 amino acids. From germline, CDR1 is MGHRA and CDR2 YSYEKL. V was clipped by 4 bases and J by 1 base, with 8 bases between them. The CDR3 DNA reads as TGCGCCAGCAGCCTCCTCAGAAGCAATCAGCCCCAGCATTTT. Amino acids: CASSLLRSNQPQHF.

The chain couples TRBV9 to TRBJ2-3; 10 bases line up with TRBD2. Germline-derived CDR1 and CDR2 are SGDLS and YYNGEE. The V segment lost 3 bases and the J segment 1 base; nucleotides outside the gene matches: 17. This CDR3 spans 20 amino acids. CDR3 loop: CASSATSLAGVPRGTDTQYF. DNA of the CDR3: TGTGCCAGCAGCGCGACATCGCTAGCGGGAGTCCCCCGGGGCACAGATACGCAGTATTTT.

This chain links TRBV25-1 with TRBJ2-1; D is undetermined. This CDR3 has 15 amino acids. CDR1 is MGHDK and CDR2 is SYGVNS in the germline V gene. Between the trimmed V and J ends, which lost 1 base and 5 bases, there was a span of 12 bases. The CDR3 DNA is TGTGCCAGCAGTGAATTCGTGACCCGAAACAATGAGCAGTTCTTC. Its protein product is CASSEFVTRNNEQFF.

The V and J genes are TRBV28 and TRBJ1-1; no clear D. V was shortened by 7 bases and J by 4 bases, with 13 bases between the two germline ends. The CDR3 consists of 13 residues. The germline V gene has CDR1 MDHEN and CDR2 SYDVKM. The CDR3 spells CASTAAEVTEAFF. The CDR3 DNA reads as TGTGCCAGCACGGCCGCTGAAGTCACTGAAGCTTTCTTT.

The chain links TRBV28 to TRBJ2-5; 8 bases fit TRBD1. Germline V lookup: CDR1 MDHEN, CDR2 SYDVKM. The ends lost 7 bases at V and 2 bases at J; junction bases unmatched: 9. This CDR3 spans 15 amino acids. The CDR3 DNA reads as TGTGCCAGCACAAGGGGACAGGCGGTACAAGAGACCCAGTACTTC. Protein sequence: CASTRGQAVQETQYF.

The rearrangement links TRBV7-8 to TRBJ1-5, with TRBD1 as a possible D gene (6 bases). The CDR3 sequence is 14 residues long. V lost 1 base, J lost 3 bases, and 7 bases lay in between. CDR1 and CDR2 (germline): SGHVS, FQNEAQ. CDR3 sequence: CASSLGTVNQPQHF. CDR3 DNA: TGTGCCAGCAGCTTAGGGACAGTCAATCAGCCCCAGCATTTT.

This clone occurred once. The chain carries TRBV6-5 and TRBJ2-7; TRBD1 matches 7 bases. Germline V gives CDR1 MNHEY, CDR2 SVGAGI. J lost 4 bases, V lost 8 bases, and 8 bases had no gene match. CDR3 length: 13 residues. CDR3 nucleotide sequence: TGTGCCAGCTCCAGGGGGACCCTTTACGAGCAGTACTTC. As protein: CASSRGTLYEQYF.

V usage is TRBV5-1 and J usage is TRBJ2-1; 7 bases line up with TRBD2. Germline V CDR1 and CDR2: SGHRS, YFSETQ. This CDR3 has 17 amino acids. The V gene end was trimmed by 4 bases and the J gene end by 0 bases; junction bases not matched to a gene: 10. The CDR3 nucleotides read TGCGCCAGCAGCCCGGAACTAGCGAAGAGCTCCTACAATGAGCAGTTCTTC. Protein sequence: CASSPELAKSSYNEQFF.

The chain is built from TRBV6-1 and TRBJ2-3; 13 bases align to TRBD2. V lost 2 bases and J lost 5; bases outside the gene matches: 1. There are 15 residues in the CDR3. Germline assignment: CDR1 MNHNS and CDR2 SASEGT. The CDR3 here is CASSERTSGRDTQYF. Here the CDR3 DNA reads TGTGCCAGCAGTGAAAGGACTAGCGGGAGAGATACGCAGTATTTT.

The CDR3 loop reads CASSPDRGEYEQYF. As DNA, the CDR3 is TGTGCCAGCAGTCCCGACAGGGGGGAGTACGAGCAGTACTTC. V is TRBV27 and J is TRBJ2-7; 9 bases match TRBD1. J gave up 4 bases and V 5 bases, and 6 bases lay outside the gene matches. Germline-derived CDR1 and CDR2 are MNHEY and SMNVEV (reference sequence). This CDR3 comprises 14 residues.

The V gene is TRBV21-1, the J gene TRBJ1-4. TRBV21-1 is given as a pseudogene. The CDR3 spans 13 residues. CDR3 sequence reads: CASSKGGCEKLFF. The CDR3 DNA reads TGTGCCAGCAGCAAAGGGGGTTGTGAAAAACTGTTTTTT.

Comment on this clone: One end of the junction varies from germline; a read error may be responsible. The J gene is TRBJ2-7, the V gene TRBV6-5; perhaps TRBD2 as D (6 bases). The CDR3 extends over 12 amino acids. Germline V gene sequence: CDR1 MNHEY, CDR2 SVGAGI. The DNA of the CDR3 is TGTGCCAGCAGTGCGGGGCGGGGACCGAGGCACTTC. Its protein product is CASSAGRGPRHF.